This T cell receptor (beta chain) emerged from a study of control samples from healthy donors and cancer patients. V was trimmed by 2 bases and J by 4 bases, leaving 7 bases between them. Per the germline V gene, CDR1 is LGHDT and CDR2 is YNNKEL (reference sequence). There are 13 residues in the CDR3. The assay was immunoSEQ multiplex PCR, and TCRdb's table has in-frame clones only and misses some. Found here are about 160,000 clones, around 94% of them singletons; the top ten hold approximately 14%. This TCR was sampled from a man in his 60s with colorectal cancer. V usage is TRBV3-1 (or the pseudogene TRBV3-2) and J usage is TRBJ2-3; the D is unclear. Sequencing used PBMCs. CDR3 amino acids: CASSQSSPDTQYF. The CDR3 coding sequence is TGTGCCAGCAGCCAAAGTAGCCCAGATACGCAGTATTTT.